This TCR beta chain was sequenced in a study of blood T cell repertoires in COVID-19. Germline CDR1 reads SGHTA; CDR2 reads FQGNSA. V trimming: 3 bases; J trimming: 6 bases; junction bases outside the gene matches: 10. The CDR3 length is 16 residues. Method: immunoSEQ multiplex PCR; TCRdb's copy keeps in-frame clones and lacks some. The repertoire holds over 30,000 clones, 75% seen once, with roughly 14% in the top ten. Sequences were obtained from peripheral blood. The chain couples TRBV7-2 to TRBJ2-2; 7 bases map to TRBD2. This TCR was recovered from an elderly man with active or convalescent COVID-19. The CDR3 region has the DNA TGTGCCAGCAGCTTTTACCCCCCAGCGGGGCCCGGGGAGCTGTTTTTT. Translation gives CASSFYPPAGPGELFF.